These 27 T cell receptor beta chains share one sample of origin, sequenced in a study of shared clonotypes between healthy human individuals. Generated by immunoSEQ multiplex PCR, the TCRdb table keeps only in-frame clones and is missing some. The sample contains roughly 2.5 million clones, around nine tenths of which appear only once. The sequenced sample consisted of naive CD4+ T cells sorted from blood. Subset indicated: CD45RA+ positively selected. These receptors all come from a man aged 18 to 29 in good health.

V usage is TRBV2 and J usage is TRBJ2-2; the D gene is possibly TRBD2 (5 bases). This CDR3 has 14 amino acids. Looked up from germline, CDR1 is SNHLY and CDR2 is FYNNEI. V was clipped by 7 bases and J by 7 bases, with 16 bases between them. The CDR3, as DNA: TGTGCCAGCACCCTTGATCGAGGGTTCGGGGAGCTGTTTTTT. This translates into CASTLDRGFGELFF.

This sequence joins TRBV7-8 and TRBJ1-1; no clear D. Germline CDR1 reads SGHVS; CDR2 reads FQNEAQ. This CDR3 spans 13 amino acids. With 2 bases removed from V and 6 bases from J, the gap between germline ends came to 10 bases. As DNA, the CDR3 is TGTGCCAGCAGCTTAATATCGGCGGCTGAAGCTTTCTTT. Translating gives CASSLISAAEAFF.

This clone was recorded a few times. The J gene is TRBJ2-2, the V gene TRBV19; D is possibly TRBD1 (6 bases). In germline, CDR1 is LNHDA, CDR2 SQIVND (reference sequence). V lost 6 bases, J lost 6 bases, and 14 bases lay in between. The CDR3 loop spans 14 amino acids. CDR3 coding DNA: TGTGCCAGTAGGTCAGGGGCTCAAGCCGGGGAGCTGTTTTTT. Encoded protein: CASRSGAQAGELFF.

Note on this clone: The sample contains more than one DNA sequence encoding this CDR3. This chain links TRBV19 with TRBJ1-5; D remains unclear. The CDR3 is 14 residues long. Germline loops: CDR1 LNHDA, CDR2 SQIVND (reference sequence). V shed 1 base and J shed 2 bases, with 6 bases lying between them. In DNA, the CDR3 is TGTGCCAGTAGTATAGTCGGAGGCAATCAGCCCCAGCATTTT. This encodes CASSIVGGNQPQHF.

Only one count was recorded for this clone. A single base separates this from a much larger clone, so it may be a read error. Other DNA sequences in this sample translate to the same CDR3. This rearrangement joins TRBV2 to TRBJ2-5; D gene uncertain. Trimming took off 7 bases at V and 3 bases at J, with 6 bases between the two ends. Germline V gene lookup returns CDR1 SNHLY and CDR2 FYNNEI. This CDR3 comprises 11 residues. For the CDR3, the DNA is TGTGCCAGCACCTTGGAAGAGACCCAGTACTTC. Translation gives CASTLEETQYF. The whole variable domain, remainder taken from reference TRBV2 and TRBJ2-5, is EPEVTQTPSHQVTQMGQEVILRCVPISNHLYFYWYRQILGQKVEFLVSFYNNEISEKSEIFDDQFSVERPDGSNFTLKIRSTKLEDSAMYFCASTLEETQYFGPGTRLLVL.

This clone was observed a single time. This rearrangement joins TRBV28 to TRBJ1-1; D is unresolved. Germline CDR1 reads MDHEN; CDR2 reads SYDVKM. Trimming removed 5 bases from V and 0 bases from J, with 13 bases in between. The CDR3 has 15 amino acids. The CDR3 bases are TGTGCCAGCAGTCCCCGGGTCGCCATGAACACTGAAGCTTTCTTT. Protein: CASSPRVAMNTEAFF. The full variable domain, with the rest looked up from reference TRBV28 and TRBJ1-1, is DVKVTQSSRYLVKRTGEKVFLECVQDMDHENMFWYRQDPGLGLRLIYFSYDVKMKEKGDIPEGYSVSREKKERFSLILESASTNQTSMYLCASSPRVAMNTEAFFGQGTRLTVV.

This chain links TRBV7-2 with TRBJ2-3; 7 bases are shared with TRBD2. This CDR3 comprises 15 residues. Germline CDR1 reads SGHTA; CDR2 reads FQGNSA. V lost 0 bases to trimming and J lost 2 bases; unmatched junction nucleotides: 2. CDR3 protein: CASSLALATTDTQYF. The CDR3, as DNA: TGTGCCAGCAGCTTAGCACTAGCGACCACAGATACGCAGTATTTT.

This chain uses TRBV5-6 with TRBJ2-5; TRBD1 matches at 8 bases. The V and J ends lost 0 bases and 4 bases, in that order; junction bases with no gene match: 11. The CDR3 has 17 residues. Germline CDR1 reads SGHDT; CDR2 reads YYEEEE. The CDR3 loop is CASSLDLAGGRGETQYF. In DNA, the CDR3 is TGTGCCAGCAGCTTGGATCTAGCAGGGGGCCGGGGAGAGACCCAGTACTTC.

The gene calls are TRBV6-1 and TRBJ2-7; TRBD2 might be the D (5 bases). V lost 4 bases to trimming and J lost 5 bases, with 12 bases between them. Germline V lookup: CDR1 MNHNS, CDR2 SASEGT. The CDR3 runs to 13 residues. The CDR3 region has the DNA TGTGCCAGCAGTGTGAGGGCCCAGGACGAGCAGTACTTC. This translates into CASSVRAQDEQYF.

The chain links TRBV5-6 to TRBJ1-2; 7 nucleotides match TRBD1. Germline CDR1 SGHDT, CDR2 YYEEEE. V lost 3 bases, J lost 5 bases, and 7 bases stayed unmatched. The length of the CDR3 is 14 residues. CDR3 nucleotides: TGTGCCAGCAGCTCGGACAGGAGTATTTATGGCTACACCTTC. It specifies CASSSDRSIYGYTF.

The V gene is TRBV4-2, the J gene TRBJ1-1; D uncertain. This CDR3 spans 17 amino acids. Germline lookup yields CDR1 LGHNA and CDR2 YNFKEQ. The V gene lost 1 base and the J gene lost 1 base, with 16 bases spanning the gap. The CDR3 spells CASSQVLQSGRNTEAFF. DNA for the CDR3: TGTGCCAGCAGCCAAGTCCTCCAATCGGGGAGGAACACTGAAGCTTTCTTT.

This sequence joins TRBV2 and TRBJ2-3; tentative D call: TRBD2 (6 bases). This CDR3 comprises 16 residues. CDR1 and CDR2 (germline): SNHLY, FYNNEI. Trimming cost V 3 bases and J 3 bases, with 16 bases left between them. The CDR3 is CASSDLAVLWTDTQYF. The CDR3, as DNA: TGTGCCAGCAGTGACTTAGCGGTGCTATGGACAGATACGCAGTATTTT.

The V and J genes are TRBV10-3 and TRBJ1-3; D is uncertain. This CDR3 is 14 amino acids long. Trimming shortened V by 3 bases and J by 3 bases, and 9 bases separated the two germline ends. The germline gives CDR1 ENHRY, CDR2 SYGVKD. Here the CDR3 DNA reads TGTGCCATCAGTGATGCAGGTTATGGAAACACCATATATTTT. Translation gives CAISDAGYGNTIYF.

This clone was recorded once. The V call is TRBV2, the J call TRBJ2-1; D uncertain. Germline V gene sequence: CDR1 SNHLY, CDR2 FYNNEI. The CDR3 loop spans 16 amino acids. Trimming removed 5 bases at V and 0 bases at J, with 14 bases between. The CDR3 loop reads CASSPPAKSSYNEQFF. CDR3 nucleotide sequence: TGTGCCAGCAGTCCCCCAGCGAAAAGCTCCTACAATGAGCAGTTCTTC.

The J gene is TRBJ2-3, the V gene TRBV6-1; TRBD1 is a possible D gene (5 bases). Per the germline V gene, CDR1 is MNHNS and CDR2 is SASEGT. CDR3 length equals 14 residues. Trimming shortened V by 6 bases and J by 2 bases, and 12 bases separated the two germline ends. CDR3 nucleotide sequence: TGTGCCAGCAGCGCGACAGCCCCCACAGATACGCAGTATTTT. Translated: CASSATAPTDTQYF.

V usage is TRBV6-5 and J usage is TRBJ2-1, with TRBD1 identical over 7 bases. The germline V gene encodes CDR1 MNHEY and CDR2 SVGAGI. The CDR3 spans 14 residues. With V trimmed by 3 bases and J by 5 bases, 4 bases remained unmatched. The CDR3 region has the DNA TGTGCCAGCAGTTATGGGACAGACCACAATGAGCAGTTCTTC. Translation gives CASSYGTDHNEQFF.

The rearrangement links TRBV5-4 to TRBJ1-6, with D possibly matching TRBD1 (6 bases). V shed 4 bases and J shed 6 bases, with 11 bases lying between them. From germline, CDR1 is SGHNT and CDR2 YYREEE (reference sequence). The CDR3 is 14 amino acids. The DNA for the CDR3 is TGTGCCAGCAGCCGCCAGGGGATTAATTCACCCCTCCACTTT. Amino acid sequence: CASSRQGINSPLHF.

V usage is TRBV7-2 and J usage is TRBJ2-5; D not certain. The closer fit of TRBJ2-7 to the DNA end suggests the J call may be wrong. The CDR3 sequence is 15 residues long. CDR1 is SGHTA, CDR2 FQGNSA, per germline. The CDR3 loop is CASSLAYIWSYEQYF. For the CDR3, the DNA is TGTGCCAGCAGCTTAGCTTATATTTGGAGCTACGAGCAGTACTTC.

The V and J genes are TRBV7-2 and TRBJ2-3, with unresolved D. The CDR3 spans 14 residues. The V end lost 5 bases, the J end lost 2 bases, and 11 bases lay between the germline ends. Germline V gene data show CDR1 as SGHTA and CDR2 as FQGNSA. CDR3 in DNA: TGTGCCAGCAGCCCTCCGGACCCCACAGATACGCAGTATTTT. Residues: CASSPPDPTDTQYF.

The gene calls are TRBV19 and TRBJ2-1, with a possible D match to TRBD1 (6 bases). Germline V gene lookup returns CDR1 LNHDA and CDR2 SQIVND (reference sequence). The CDR3 has 11 residues. V lost 3 bases, J lost 15 bases, and 12 bases lay in between. CDR3 nucleotide sequence: TGTGCCAGTAGTATCTCAGGGGTAGGGTTCTTC. Its translation is CASSISGVGFF. The variable domain in full, completed from reference TRBV19 and TRBJ2-1, reads DGGITQSPKYLFRKEGQNVTLSCEQNLNHDAMYWYRQDPGQGLRLIYYSQIVNDFQKGDIAEGYSVSREKKESFPLTVTSAQKNPTAFYLCASSISGVGFFGPGTRLTVL.

The V call is TRBV12-5, the J call TRBJ1-5; 9 bases agree with TRBD1. The CDR3 length is 15 residues. The trim removed 6 bases at V and 6 bases at J, leaving 9 bases unmatched. Per germline, CDR1 LGHNT and CDR2 FRNRAP. CDR3 sequence: CASGQTGGAGQPQHF. CDR3 sequence (DNA): TGTGCTAGTGGGCAGACAGGGGGGGCGGGTCAGCCCCAGCATTTT.

The chain combines TRBV6-5 with TRBJ2-7; the D gene is possibly TRBD2 (6 bases). V gave up 0 bases and J gave up 12 bases, with 15 bases separating them. The CDR3 sequence is 13 residues long. Germline loops: CDR1 MNHEY, CDR2 SVGAGI. CDR3 residues: CASSYSEGTSWYF. The DNA of the CDR3 is TGTGCCAGCAGTTACTCGGAAGGTACTAGCTGGTACTTC.

The chain combines TRBV28 with TRBJ1-5, with 7 bases matching TRBD1. The CDR3 totals 16 residues. Trimming took 2 bases from V and 4 from J; bases not matched to a gene: 8. CDR1 MDHEN and CDR2 SYDVKM come from the germline V gene. Here the CDR3 DNA reads TGTGCCAGCAGTTTAGCGTCAGGGGGAGGGAATCAGCCCCAGCATTTT. Amino acid sequence: CASSLASGGGNQPQHF.

The chain joins TRBV6-5 to TRBJ2-1; 7 nucleotides align to TRBD2. V was pared by 4 bases and J by 5 bases, with 11 bases of the junction left unmatched. Per germline, CDR1 MNHEY and CDR2 SVGAGI. The CDR3 runs 16 residues. CDR3 protein: CASSSLGEGTDNEQFF. CDR3 DNA sequence: TGTGCCAGCAGTTCCCTGGGGGAGGGTACCGACAATGAGCAGTTCTTC.

This clone was recorded once. V gene TRBV5-6 combines with J gene TRBJ1-1, with D possibly being TRBD1 (5 bases). Trimming removed 1 base at V and 0 bases at J, with 7 bases between. CDR3 size: 14 residues. Germline V gene lookup returns CDR1 SGHDT and CDR2 YYEEEE. The CDR3 coding sequence is TGTGCCAGCAGCTTGTCACAGGTGAACACTGAAGCTTTCTTT. It specifies CASSLSQVNTEAFF.

V is TRBV6-1 and J is TRBJ2-7; D unresolved. Trimming removed 0 bases at V and 2 bases at J, with 14 bases between. The CDR3 extends over 16 amino acids. CDR1 is MNHNS, CDR2 SASEGT, per germline. The CDR3, as DNA: TGTGCCAGCAGTGAAGCGTTATCGTATGGGGCCTACGAGCAGTACTTC. It encodes CASSEALSYGAYEQYF.

The chain is built from TRBV29-1 and TRBJ1-1; D remains ambiguous. V was pared by 0 bases and J by 2 bases, with 13 bases between. CDR3 length: 15 residues. The germline V gene has CDR1 SQVTM and CDR2 ANQGSEA. The CDR3 bases are TGCAGCGTTGAAGATCGTGCCGGCCCAAACACTGAAGCTTTCTTT. Amino acids: CSVEDRAGPNTEAFF.